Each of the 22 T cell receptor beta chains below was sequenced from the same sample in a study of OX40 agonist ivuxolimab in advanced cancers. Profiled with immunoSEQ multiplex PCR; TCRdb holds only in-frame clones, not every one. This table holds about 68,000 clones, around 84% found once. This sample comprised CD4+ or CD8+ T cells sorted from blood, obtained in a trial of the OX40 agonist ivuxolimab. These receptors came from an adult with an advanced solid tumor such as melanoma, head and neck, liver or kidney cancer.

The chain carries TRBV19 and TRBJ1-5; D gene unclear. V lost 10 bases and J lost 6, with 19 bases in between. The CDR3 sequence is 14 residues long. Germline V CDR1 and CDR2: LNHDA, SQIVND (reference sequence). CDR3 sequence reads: CATSKKIGPQPQHF. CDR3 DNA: TGTGCCACCTCAAAGAAAATAGGGCCTCAGCCCCAGCATTTT.

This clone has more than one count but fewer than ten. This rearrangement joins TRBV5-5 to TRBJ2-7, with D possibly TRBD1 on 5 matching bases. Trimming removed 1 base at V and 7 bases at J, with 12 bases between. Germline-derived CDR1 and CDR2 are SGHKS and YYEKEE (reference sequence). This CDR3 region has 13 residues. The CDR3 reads CASSLSLAGEQYF. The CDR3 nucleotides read TGTGCCAGCAGCTTGAGTCTGGCAGGGGAGCAGTACTTC. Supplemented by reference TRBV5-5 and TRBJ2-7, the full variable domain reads DAGVTQSPTHLIKTRGQQVTLRCSPISGHKSVSWYQQVLGQGPQFIFQYYEKEERGRGNFPDRFSARQFPNYSSELNVNALLLGDSALYLCASSLSLAGEQYFGPGTRLTVT.

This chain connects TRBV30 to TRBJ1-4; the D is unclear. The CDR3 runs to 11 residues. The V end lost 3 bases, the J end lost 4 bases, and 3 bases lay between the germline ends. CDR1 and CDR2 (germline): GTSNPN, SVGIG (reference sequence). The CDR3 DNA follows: TGTGCCTGGAGCCTTAATGAAAAACTGTTTTTT. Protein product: CAWSLNEKLFF.

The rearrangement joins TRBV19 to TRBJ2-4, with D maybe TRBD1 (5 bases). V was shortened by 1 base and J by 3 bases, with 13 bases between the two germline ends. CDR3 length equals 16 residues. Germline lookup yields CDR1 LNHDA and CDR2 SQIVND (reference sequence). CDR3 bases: TGTGCCAGTAGTATAGGTCCCAGGGTTGGCAAAAACATTCAGTACTTC. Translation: CASSIGPRVGKNIQYF. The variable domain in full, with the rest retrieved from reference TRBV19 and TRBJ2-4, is DGGITQSPKYLFRKEGQNVTLSCEQNLNHDAMYWYRQDPGQGLRLIYYSQIVNDFQKGDIAEGYSVSREKKESFPLTVTSAQKNPTAFYLCASSIGPRVGKNIQYFGAGTRLSVL.

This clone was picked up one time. The CDR3 loop is CASSLVTGREQYF. The CDR3 DNA follows: TGTGCCAGCAGCTTGGTTACGGGGCGCGAGCAGTACTTC. This chain joins TRBV5-6 and TRBJ2-7; D is perhaps TRBD1 or TRBD2 (5 bases each). The CDR3 consists of 13 residues. The V end was cut by 0 bases, the J end by 6 bases, with 10 bases between. Germline-derived CDR1 and CDR2 are SGHDT and YYEEEE.

This CDR3 is CASSPDPRHNEQFF. As DNA, the CDR3 is TGTGCCAGCAGTCCGGACCCCCGGCACAATGAGCAGTTCTTC. The rearrangement links TRBV6-5 to TRBJ2-1; D is undetermined. CDR1 and CDR2 (germline): MNHEY, SVGAGI. This CDR3 has 14 amino acids. Trimming pared 5 bases from V and 5 bases from J, leaving 13 bases between.

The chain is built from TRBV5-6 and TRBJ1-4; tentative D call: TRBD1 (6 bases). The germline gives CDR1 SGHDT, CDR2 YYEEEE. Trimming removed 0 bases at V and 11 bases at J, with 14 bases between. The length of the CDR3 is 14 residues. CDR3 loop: CASSLGQALEKLFF. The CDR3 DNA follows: TGTGCCAGCAGCTTGGGACAGGCCCTGGAGAAACTGTTTTTT.

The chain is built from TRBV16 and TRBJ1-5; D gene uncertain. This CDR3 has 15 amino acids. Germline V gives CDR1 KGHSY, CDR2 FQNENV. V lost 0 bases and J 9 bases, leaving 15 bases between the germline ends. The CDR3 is CASSQSSDPTRPQHF. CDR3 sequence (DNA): TGTGCCAGCAGCCAATCTTCTGACCCAACTCGGCCCCAGCATTTT.

The CDR3 DNA sequence: TGTGCCAGCAGTTACTCGAGGGAAAGCTCCTACGAGCAGTACTTC. Translating it yields CASSYSRESSYEQYF. The chain recombines TRBV6-5 with TRBJ2-7; possibly TRBD2 for D (5 bases). CDR1 and CDR2 (germline): MNHEY, SVGAGI. The length of the CDR3 is 15 residues. The V gene lost 0 bases and the J gene lost 0 bases, with 9 bases spanning the gap.

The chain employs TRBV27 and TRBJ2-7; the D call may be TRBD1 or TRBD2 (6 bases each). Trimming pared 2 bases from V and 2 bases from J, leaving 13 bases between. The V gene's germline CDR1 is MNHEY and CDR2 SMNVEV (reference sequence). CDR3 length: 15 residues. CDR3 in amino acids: CASSLRGVEPYEQYF. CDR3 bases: TGTGCCAGCAGTTTAAGGGGGGTGGAACCCTACGAGCAGTACTTC.

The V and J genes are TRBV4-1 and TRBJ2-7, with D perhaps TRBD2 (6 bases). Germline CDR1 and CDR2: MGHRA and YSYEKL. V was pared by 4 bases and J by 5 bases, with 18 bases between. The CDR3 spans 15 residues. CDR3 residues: CASSLQSTGGDEQYF. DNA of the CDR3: TGCGCCAGCAGCCTGCAGAGTACCGGAGGGGACGAGCAGTACTTC.

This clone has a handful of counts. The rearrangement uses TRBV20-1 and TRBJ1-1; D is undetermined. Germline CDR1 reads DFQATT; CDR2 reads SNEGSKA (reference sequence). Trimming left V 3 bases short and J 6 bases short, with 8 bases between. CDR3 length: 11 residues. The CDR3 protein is CSASRVPEAFF. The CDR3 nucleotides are TGCAGTGCTAGTAGGGTTCCTGAAGCTTTCTTT.

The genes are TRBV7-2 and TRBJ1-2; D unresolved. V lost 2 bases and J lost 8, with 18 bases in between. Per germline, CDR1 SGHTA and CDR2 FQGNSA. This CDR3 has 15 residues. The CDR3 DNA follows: TGTGCCAGCAGCTTAACAAGGGAACGGAGATGGGGCTACACCTTC. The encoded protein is CASSLTRERRWGYTF.

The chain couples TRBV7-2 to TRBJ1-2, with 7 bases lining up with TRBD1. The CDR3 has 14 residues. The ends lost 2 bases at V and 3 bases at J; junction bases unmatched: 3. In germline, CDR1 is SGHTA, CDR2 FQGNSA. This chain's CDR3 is CASSLQGEDYGYTF. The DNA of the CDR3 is TGTGCCAGCAGCTTACAGGGGGAGGACTATGGCTACACCTTC.

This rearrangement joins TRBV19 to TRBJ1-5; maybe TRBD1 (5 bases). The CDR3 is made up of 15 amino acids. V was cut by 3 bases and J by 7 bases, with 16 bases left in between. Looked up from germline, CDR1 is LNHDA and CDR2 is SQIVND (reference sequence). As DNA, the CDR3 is TGTGCCAGTAGTATCTCTGGGGGGACGGGACAGCCCCAGCATTTT. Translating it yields CASSISGGTGQPQHF. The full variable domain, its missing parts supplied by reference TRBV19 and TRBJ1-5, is DGGITQSPKYLFRKEGQNVTLSCEQNLNHDAMYWYRQDPGQGLRLIYYSQIVNDFQKGDIAEGYSVSREKKESFPLTVTSAQKNPTAFYLCASSISGGTGQPQHFGDGTRLSIL.

CDR3 DNA: TGTGCCAGCGGGTCAGGGGAGAATGAGCAGTTCTTC. Translated, it gives CASGSGENEQFF. The chain couples TRBV6-4 to TRBJ2-1; D possibly corresponds to TRBD1 (6 bases). The V end lost 8 bases, the J end lost 7 bases, and 12 bases lay between the germline ends. The CDR3 length is 12 residues. Germline lookup yields CDR1 MRHNA and CDR2 SNTAGT.

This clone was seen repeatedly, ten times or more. CDR3 DNA: TGTGCCAGCAGCTTGGAACCGGGACTAGCGGCACAGCAGTTCTTC. Translated: CASSLEPGLAAQQFF. The gene calls are TRBV11-2 and TRBJ2-1, with 11 positions matching TRBD2. This CDR3 is 15 amino acids long. Germline assignment: CDR1 SGHAT and CDR2 FQNNGV. V lost 3 bases to trimming and J lost 11 bases; unmatched junction nucleotides: 9.

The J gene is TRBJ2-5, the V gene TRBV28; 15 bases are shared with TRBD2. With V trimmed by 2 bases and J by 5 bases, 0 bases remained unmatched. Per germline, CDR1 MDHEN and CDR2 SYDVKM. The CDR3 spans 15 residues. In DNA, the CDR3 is TGTGCCAGCAGTTTAGGACTAGCGGGAGGGGAGACCCAGTACTTC. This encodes CASSLGLAGGETQYF.

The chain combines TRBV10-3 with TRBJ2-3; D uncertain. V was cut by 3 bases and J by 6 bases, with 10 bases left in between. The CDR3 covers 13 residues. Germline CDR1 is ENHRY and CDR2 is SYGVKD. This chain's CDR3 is CAISDQTLDTQYF. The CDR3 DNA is TGTGCCATCAGTGACCAGACTTTGGATACGCAGTATTTT.

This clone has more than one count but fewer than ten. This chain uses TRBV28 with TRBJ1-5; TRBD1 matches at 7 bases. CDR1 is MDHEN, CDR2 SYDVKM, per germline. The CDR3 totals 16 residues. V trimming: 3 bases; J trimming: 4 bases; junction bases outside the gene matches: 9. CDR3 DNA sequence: TGTGCCAGCAGTTTCTGGAGCAGGGGGAGGAATCAGCCCCAGCATTTT. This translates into CASSFWSRGRNQPQHF.

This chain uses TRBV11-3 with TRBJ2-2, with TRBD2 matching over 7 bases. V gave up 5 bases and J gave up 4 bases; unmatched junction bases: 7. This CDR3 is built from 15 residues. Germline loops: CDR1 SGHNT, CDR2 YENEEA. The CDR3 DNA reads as TGTGCCAGCAGCCCCGGACTAGAATCCACCGGGGAGCTGTTTTTT. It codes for CASSPGLESTGELFF.

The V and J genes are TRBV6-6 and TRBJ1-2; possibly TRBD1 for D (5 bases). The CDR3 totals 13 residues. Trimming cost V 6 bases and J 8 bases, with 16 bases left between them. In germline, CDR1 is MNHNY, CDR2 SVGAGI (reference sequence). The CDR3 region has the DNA TGTGCCAGCAGCTCCGACAGACTTCTCGGCTACACCTTC. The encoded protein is CASSSDRLLGYTF.